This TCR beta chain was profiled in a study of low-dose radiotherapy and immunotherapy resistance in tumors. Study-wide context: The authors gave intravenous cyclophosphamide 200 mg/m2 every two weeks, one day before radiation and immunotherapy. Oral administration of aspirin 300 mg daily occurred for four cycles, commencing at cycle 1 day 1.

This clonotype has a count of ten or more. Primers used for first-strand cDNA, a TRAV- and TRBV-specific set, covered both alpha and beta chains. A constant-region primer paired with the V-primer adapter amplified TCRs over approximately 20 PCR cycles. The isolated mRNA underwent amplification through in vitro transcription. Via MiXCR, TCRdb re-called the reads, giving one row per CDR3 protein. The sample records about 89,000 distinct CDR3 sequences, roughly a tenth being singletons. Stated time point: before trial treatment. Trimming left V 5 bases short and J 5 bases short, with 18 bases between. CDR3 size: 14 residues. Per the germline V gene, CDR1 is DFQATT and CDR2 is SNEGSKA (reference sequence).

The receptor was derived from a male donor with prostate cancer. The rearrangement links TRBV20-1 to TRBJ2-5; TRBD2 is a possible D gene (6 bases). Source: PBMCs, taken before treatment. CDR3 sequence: CSAGKGTARETQYF. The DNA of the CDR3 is TGCAGTGCTGGGAAAGGGACTGCCAGGGAGACCCAGTACTTC.